This TCR beta chain was retrieved from a study of T cells after yellow fever vaccination. General study points: Sorted repertoires could include abundant contaminating clonotypes from bulk cells. In post-booster samples, most primary-vaccination clones reappeared (approximately 95% CD4, roughly 90% CD8).

Looked up from germline, CDR1 is SGHNT and CDR2 is YYREEE (reference sequence). The trim removed 0 bases at V and 5 bases at J, leaving 2 bases unmatched. The CDR3 has 14 amino acids. This clonotype appeared a few times. Its antigen is undetermined. MiXCR, applied by TCRdb to the 5' RACE reads, yields one record per CDR3 protein. The table includes roughly 330,000 distinct CDR3 sequences, roughly 4% detected once. The TCR originated in a man between 18 and 35 years old who received the YFV17D yellow fever vaccine. The chain couples TRBV5-4 to TRBJ1-1, with 9 bases that match TRBD1. The sequencing here drew on PBMCs, taken 5 days after the yellow fever booster vaccination. This CDR3 is CASSLGQGVTEAFF. CDR3 coding DNA: TGTGCCAGCAGCTTGGGACAGGGGGTAACTGAAGCTTTCTTT.